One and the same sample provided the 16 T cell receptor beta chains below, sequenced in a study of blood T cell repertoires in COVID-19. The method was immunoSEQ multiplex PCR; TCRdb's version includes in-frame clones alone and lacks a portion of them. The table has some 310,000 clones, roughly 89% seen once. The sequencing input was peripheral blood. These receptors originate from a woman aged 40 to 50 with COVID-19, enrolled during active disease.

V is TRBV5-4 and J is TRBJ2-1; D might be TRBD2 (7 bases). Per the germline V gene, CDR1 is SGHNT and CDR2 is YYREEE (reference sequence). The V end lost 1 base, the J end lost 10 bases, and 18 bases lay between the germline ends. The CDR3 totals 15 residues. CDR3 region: CASSLRNRGAKEQFF. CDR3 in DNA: TGTGCCAGCAGCTTGCGGAATCGGGGGGCGAAAGAGCAGTTCTTC.

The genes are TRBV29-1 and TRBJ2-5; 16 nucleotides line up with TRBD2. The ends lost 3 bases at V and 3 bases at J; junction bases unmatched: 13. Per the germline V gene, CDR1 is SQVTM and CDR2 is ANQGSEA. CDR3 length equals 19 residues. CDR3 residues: CSVDPGLAGGPGVEETQYF. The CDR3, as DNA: TGCAGCGTTGACCCGGGACTAGCGGGGGGGCCTGGTGTCGAAGAGACCCAGTACTTC.

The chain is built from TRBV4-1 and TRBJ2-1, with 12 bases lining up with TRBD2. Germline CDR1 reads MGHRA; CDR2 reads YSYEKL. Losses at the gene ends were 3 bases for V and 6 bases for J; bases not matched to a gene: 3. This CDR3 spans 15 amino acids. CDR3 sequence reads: CASSQGTSGFNEQFF. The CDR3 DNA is TGCGCCAGCAGCCAGGGGACTAGCGGGTTCAATGAGCAGTTCTTC.

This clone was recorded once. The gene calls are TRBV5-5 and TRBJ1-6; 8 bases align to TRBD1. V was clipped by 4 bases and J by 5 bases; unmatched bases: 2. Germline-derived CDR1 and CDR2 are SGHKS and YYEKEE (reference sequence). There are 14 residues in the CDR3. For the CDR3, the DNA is TGTGCCAGCAGCGCGACAGGGGATAATTCACCCCTCCACTTT. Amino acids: CASSATGDNSPLHF.

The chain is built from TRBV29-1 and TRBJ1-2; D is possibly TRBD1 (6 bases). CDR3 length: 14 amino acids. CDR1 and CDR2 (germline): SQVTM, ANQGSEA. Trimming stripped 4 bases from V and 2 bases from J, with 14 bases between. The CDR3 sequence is CSVARGTTNYGYTF. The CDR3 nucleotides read TGCAGCGTTGCCAGGGGAACCACCAACTATGGCTACACCTTC.

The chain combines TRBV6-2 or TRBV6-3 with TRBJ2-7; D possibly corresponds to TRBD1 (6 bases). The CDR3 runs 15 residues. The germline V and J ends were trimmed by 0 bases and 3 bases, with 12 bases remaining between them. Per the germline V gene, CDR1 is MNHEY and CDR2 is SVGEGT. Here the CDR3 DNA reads TGTGCCAGCAGTTACTCAGGCAGGGGATTCTACGAGCAGTACTTC. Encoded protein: CASSYSGRGFYEQYF.

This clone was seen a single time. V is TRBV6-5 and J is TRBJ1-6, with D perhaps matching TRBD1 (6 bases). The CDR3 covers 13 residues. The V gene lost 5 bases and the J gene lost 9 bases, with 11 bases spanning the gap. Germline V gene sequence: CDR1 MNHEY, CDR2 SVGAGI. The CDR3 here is CASSTGLGSPLHF. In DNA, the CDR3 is TGTGCCAGCAGTACAGGGCTCGGTTCACCCCTCCACTTT.

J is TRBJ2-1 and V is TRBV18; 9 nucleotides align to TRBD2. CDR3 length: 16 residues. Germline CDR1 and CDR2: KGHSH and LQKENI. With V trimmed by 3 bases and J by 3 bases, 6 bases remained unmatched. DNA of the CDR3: TGTGCCAGCTCACCCAGACTAGCGGACCTCTACAATGAGCAGTTCTTC. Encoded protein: CASSPRLADLYNEQFF.

CDR3 sequence reads: CASSLGLSAGGPYEQYF. In DNA form, the CDR3 reads TGTGCCAGCAGCTTAGGTTTGTCCGCGGGGGGGCCCTACGAGCAGTACTTC. The chain employs TRBV7-6 and TRBJ2-7, with TRBD2 matching over 9 bases. The germline V gene encodes CDR1 SGHVS and CDR2 FNYEAQ. This CDR3 contains 17 residues. V trimming: 1 base; J trimming: 2 bases; junction bases outside the gene matches: 9.

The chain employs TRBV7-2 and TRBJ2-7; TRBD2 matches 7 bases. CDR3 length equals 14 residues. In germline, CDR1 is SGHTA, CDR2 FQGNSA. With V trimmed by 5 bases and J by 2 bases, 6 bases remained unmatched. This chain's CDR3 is CASSPGLVAYEQYF. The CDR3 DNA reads TGTGCCAGCAGCCCCGGACTAGTAGCCTACGAGCAGTACTTC. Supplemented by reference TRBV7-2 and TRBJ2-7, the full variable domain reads GAGVSQSPSNKVTEKGKDVELRCDPISGHTALYWYRQSLGQGLEFLIYFQGNSAPDKSGLPSDRFSAERTGGSVSTLTIQRTQQEDSAVYLCASSPGLVAYEQYFGPGTRLTVT.

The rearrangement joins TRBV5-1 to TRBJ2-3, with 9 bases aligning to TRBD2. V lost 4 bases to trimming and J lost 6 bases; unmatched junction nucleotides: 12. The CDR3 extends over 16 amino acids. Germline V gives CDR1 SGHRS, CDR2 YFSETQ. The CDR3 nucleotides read TGCGCCAGCAGCCCCGAGGGTAGCGGGGGATCGGATACGCAGTATTTT. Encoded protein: CASSPEGSGGSDTQYF.

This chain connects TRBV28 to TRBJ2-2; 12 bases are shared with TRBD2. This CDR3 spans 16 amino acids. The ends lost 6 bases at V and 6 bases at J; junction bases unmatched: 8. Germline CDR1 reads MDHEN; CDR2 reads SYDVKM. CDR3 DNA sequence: TGTGCCAGCAGGCTATACCGACTAGCGGGAGCCGGGGAGCTGTTTTTT. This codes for CASRLYRLAGAGELFF.

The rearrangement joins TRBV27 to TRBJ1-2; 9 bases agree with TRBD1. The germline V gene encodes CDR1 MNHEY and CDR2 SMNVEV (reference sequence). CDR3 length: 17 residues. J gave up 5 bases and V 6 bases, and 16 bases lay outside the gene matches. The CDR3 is CASRAPTPGTGFYGYTF. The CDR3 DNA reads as TGTGCCAGCAGAGCACCCACTCCCGGGACAGGGTTTTATGGCTACACCTTC.

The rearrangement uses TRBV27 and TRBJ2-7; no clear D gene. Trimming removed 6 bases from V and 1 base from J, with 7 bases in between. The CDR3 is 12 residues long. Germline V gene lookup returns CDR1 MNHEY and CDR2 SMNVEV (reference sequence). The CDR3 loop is CASSLGSYEQYF. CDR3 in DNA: TGTGCCAGCAGCCTAGGTTCCTACGAGCAGTACTTC.

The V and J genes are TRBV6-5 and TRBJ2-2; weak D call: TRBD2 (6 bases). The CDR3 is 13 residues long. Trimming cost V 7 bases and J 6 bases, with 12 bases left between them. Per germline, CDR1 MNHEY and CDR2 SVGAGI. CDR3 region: CASTSPGAGELFF. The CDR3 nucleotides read TGTGCCAGCACAAGTCCGGGGGCCGGGGAGCTGTTTTTT.

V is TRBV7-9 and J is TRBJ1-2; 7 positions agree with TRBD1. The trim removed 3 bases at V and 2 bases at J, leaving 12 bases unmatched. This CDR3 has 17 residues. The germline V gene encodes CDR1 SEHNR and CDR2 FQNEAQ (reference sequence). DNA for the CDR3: TGTGCCAGCAGCTTGGGGGACAGCCTCACCATGAACTATGGCTACACCTTC. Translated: CASSLGDSLTMNYGYTF. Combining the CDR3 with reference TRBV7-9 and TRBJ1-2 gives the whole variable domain DTGVSQNPRHKITKRGQNVTFRCDPISEHNRLYWYRQTLGQGPEFLTYFQNEAQLEKSRLLSDRFSAERPKGSFSTLEIQRTEQGDSAMYLCASSLGDSLTMNYGYTFGSGTRLTVV.